The 2 T cell receptor beta chains below come from one sample, sequenced in a study of T-cell reconstitution after alpha-beta-depleted transplantation in children. A TCRbeta library incorporating unique molecular identifiers was prepared. Each CDR3 protein is one row after TCRdb ran MiXCR on the PCR reads. Counted here are roughly 340,000 distinct CDR3 sequences, 15% to 20% occurring once; the ten biggest clones make up approximately 44%. The starting material was PBMCs, mostly from graft donor cells, obtained 360 days after TCRalphabeta/CD19-depleted stem cell transplant. The receptors come from a male patient between 2 and 10 years old who had a stem cell transplant for acute lymphoblastic leukemia, so the T cells may come from the graft donor.

The V gene is TRBV12-3 or TRBV12-4, the J gene TRBJ2-2, with D perhaps TRBD1 or TRBD2 (5 bases each). This CDR3 is 16 amino acids long. V shed 4 bases and J shed 0 bases, with 12 bases lying between them. The CDR3 reads CASSWPGTANTGELFF. The CDR3 DNA reads TGTGCCAGCAGTTGGCCCGGGACCGCGAACACCGGGGAGCTGTTTTTT.

In this sample, this clonotype turned up many times. V gene TRBV20-1 combines with J gene TRBJ2-7; possibly TRBD2 for D (5 bases). This CDR3 is 17 amino acids long. Germline V gene data show CDR1 as DFQATT and CDR2 as SNEGSKA (reference sequence). V gave up 0 bases and J gave up 2 bases, with 20 bases separating them. CDR3 DNA sequence: TGCAGTGCTAGAGAGCCGGGGAGCCTCCTACGTCCCTACGAGCAGTACTTC. Protein product: CSAREPGSLLRPYEQYF.